A single sample is the source of the 3 T cell receptor beta chains below, sequenced in a study of Ad26.COV2.S vaccination and SARS-CoV-2 variants. Method: immunoSEQ multiplex PCR; TCRdb's copy keeps in-frame clones and lacks some. The sample holds around 100,000 clones, approximately 82% seen once. Specimen: peripheral blood, collected after recovery from COVID-19. The receptor source for this set is a human donor who had recovered from COVID-19.

Turning to this clone: Being one base from a much bigger clone, this may be a read error. The chain recombines TRBV9 with TRBJ2-2; 7 bases are a match to TRBD2. This CDR3 spans 13 amino acids. CDR1 is SGDLS and CDR2 is YYNGEE in the germline V gene. Losses at the gene ends were 2 bases for V and 5 bases for J; bases not matched to a gene: 0. As DNA, the CDR3 is TGTGCCAGCAGCGTGGGGGGGACCGGGGAGCTGTTTTTT. This gives the protein CASSVGGTGELFF.

The chain links TRBV9 to TRBJ2-7, with TRBD1 matching 10 bases. The CDR3 is 16 amino acids. J gave up 3 bases and V 0 bases, and 6 bases lay outside the gene matches. The V gene's germline CDR1 is SGDLS and CDR2 YYNGEE. CDR3 sequence (DNA): TGTGCCAGCAGCGTAGGGGACAGGGGCATAGGCTACGAGCAGTACTTC. It is translated as CASSVGDRGIGYEQYF.

The V and J genes are TRBV7-2 and TRBJ2-5; 11 positions match TRBD2. The CDR3 consists of 16 residues. The V gene end was trimmed by 3 bases and the J gene end by 1 base; junction bases not matched to a gene: 4. Germline V gene data show CDR1 as SGHTA and CDR2 as FQGNSA. The CDR3 nucleotides are TGTGCCAGCAGCTTTGTGACTAGCGGGACCCAAGAGACCCAGTACTTC. It specifies CASSFVTSGTQETQYF. Full variable domain (outside the CDR3, taken from reference TRBV7-2 and TRBJ2-5): GAGVSQSPSNKVTEKGKDVELRCDPISGHTALYWYRQSLGQGLEFLIYFQGNSAPDKSGLPSDRFSAERTGGSVSTLTIQRTQQEDSAVYLCASSFVTSGTQETQYFGPGTRLLVL.